These T cell receptor beta chains were read from a single sample in a study of OX40 agonist ivuxolimab in advanced cancers. Produced via immunoSEQ multiplex PCR; TCRdb's table is partial and in-frame only. The sample yields approximately 68,000 clones, almost 90% seen once. The source material was CD4+ or CD8+ T cells sorted from blood, sampled in a trial of the OX40 agonist ivuxolimab. These TCRs come from an adult with an advanced solid tumor such as melanoma, head and neck, liver or kidney cancer. Both conserved end residues are trimmed from each CDR3. Part of the rows lack a size; the others show once, few, many or a class for expanded clones.

J,size,length,V,CDR3
TRBJ2-7,once,11,TRBV6-5,ASSYDRDYEQY
TRBJ1-1,.,13,TRBV25-1,ASSEWGDWNTEAF
TRBJ2-6,.,12,TRBV7-9,ATQGPVGANVLT
TRBJ2-3,.,12,TRBV10-3,AISESLTTDTQY
TRBJ2-1,.,13,TRBV7-9,ASSLGGGPYNEQF
TRBJ2-3,.,12,TRBV2,ASSERGFPDTQY
TRBJ2-2,.,13,TRBV7-2,ASSLDAIRTGELF
TRBJ2-4,.,13,TRBV18,ASSTAGTAKNIQY
TRBJ2-1,.,14,TRBV4-2,ASSQDWREGRNEQF
TRBJ2-7,once,13,TRBV2,ASNPRSGGSYEQY
TRBJ1-1,.,14,TRBV6-4,ASRRQGGLENTEAF
TRBJ2-7,.,16,TRBV2,ASSERFGRLPTSYEQY
TRBJ2-7,.,13,TRBV4-2,ASSQGEQGGREQY
TRBJ1-3,.,14,TRBV7-9,ASSPSGWDSGNTIY
TRBJ1-5,.,10,TRBV6-6,ASKRTNQPQH
TRBJ1-1,.,9,TRBV28,ASRLNTEAF
TRBJ1-2,once,13,TRBV9,ASSVTGGAGYGYT
TRBJ2-2,.,14,TRBV7-2,ASSLAPGGYTGELF
TRBJ2-1,.,14,TRBV7-9,ASSVGGLSSYNEQF
TRBJ2-7,.,12,TRBV7-2,ASSLVDTLYEQY
TRBJ1-5,once,13,TRBV19,ASSIEGKVGQPQH
TRBJ2-7,.,11,TRBV5-1,ASKFDGSYEQY
TRBJ2-5,.,10,TRBV7-8,ASSFIRGTQY
TRBJ2-3,.,12,TRBV11-3,ASSSSAGTDTQY
TRBJ1-2,.,10,TRBV7-2,ASSFTGYGYT
TRBJ1-1,once,12,TRBV11-3,ASSLGTANTEAF
TRBJ1-4,.,12,TRBV27,ASSFDRANEKLF
TRBJ1-2,.,10,TRBV6-6,ASSYAGDGYT
TRBJ1-1,.,12,TRBV7-9,ASKGDRSNTEAF
TRBJ2-3,.,11,TRBV5-1,ASSLGGTDTQY
TRBJ1-1,few,14,TRBV7-9,ASSSDRWVLKTEAF
TRBJ2-5,once,13,TRBV4-2,ASSHEQGSGETQY
TRBJ1-3,.,13,TRBV5-5,ASSKGQDPGNTIY
TRBJ2-3,.,17,TRBV4-1,ASSQGPGLAGANTDTQY
TRBJ1-2,few,10,TRBV30,AWSFQGDGYT
TRBJ2-2,.,13,TRBV9,ASSVASGSPGELF
TRBJ2-1,.,10,TRBV6-1,ASSESYNEQF
TRBJ2-2,.,13,TRBV7-2,ASSLARPSAGELF
TRBJ2-3,few,16,TRBV10-3,AISESTLSGSWTDTQY
TRBJ2-5,.,11,TRBV7-2,ASSLTYGETQY
TRBJ1-3,.,12,TRBV4-2,ASSRGGSGNTIY
TRBJ1-3,.,13,TRBV7-9,ASSLTGGAGNTIY
TRBJ1-5,.,13,TRBV6-1,ASSGYRASNQPQH
TRBJ2-1,.,15,TRBV6-1,ASSEAFMQGVYNEQF
TRBJ1-5,.,11,TRBV29-1,SVEIGLEQPQH
TRBJ1-1,.,12,TRBV6-5,ASHKQGANTEAF
TRBJ1-4,.,11,TRBV18,ASSPPHGEKLF
TRBJ2-2,.,13,TRBV7-9,ASSLSPLNTGELF
TRBJ2-6,.,17,TRBV9,ASSVDPGQDTSGANVLT
TRBJ2-3,.,12,TRBV29-1,SAWTSGSTDTQY
TRBJ2-6,.,9,TRBV6-1,ASSGANVLT
TRBJ1-5,once,12,TRBV6-5,ASSLDGRNQPQH
TRBJ1-5,.,16,TRBV7-2,ASSLEGRTGYSNQPQH
TRBJ2-6,.,14,TRBV19,ASSITGDTGANVLT
TRBJ2-2,.,14,TRBV19,ASSRGQGAGAGELF
TRBJ1-3,once,13,TRBV5-4,ASSLARNSGNTIY
TRBJ1-5,.,9,TRBV6-1,ASSDGWPQH
TRBJ1-6,.,11,TRBV6-6,ASSFGYDSPLH